This T cell receptor beta chain appears in the sequencing data of a study of post-analysis software for immune sequencing data. Study in general: Relapsing-remitting, secondary progressive and progressive-relapsing multiple sclerosis courses were included. Whole-study results and caveats: Controls had lower frequencies than patients of about five TRBV segments, which included TRBV5-6, TRBV5-1 and TRBV20-1. Samples from one preparation batch, clustered by F measure, grouped strongly together. Comparison with controls showed significantly lower normalized Chao1 diversity in multiple sclerosis patients.

This clonotype was seen a handful of times. The target antigen is unknown. TCR beta cDNA libraries had unique molecular identifiers. T cells numbering roughly 1 to 10 million yielded 450,000 to 500,000 cDNA molecules. One entry per CDR3 protein, called by TCRdb with MiXCR from the PCR reads. The table shows around 700,000 distinct CDR3 sequences, with approximately 60% occurring only once. J gave up 5 bases and V 6 bases, and 9 bases lay outside the gene matches. Germline V gives CDR1 DFQATT, CDR2 SNEGSKA (reference sequence). The CDR3 is 13 residues long. Source material: blood. The sequence was collected from a girl under 10 years old with multiple sclerosis. This chain connects TRBV20-1 to TRBJ1-1, with 7 bases aligning to TRBD1. The CDR3 DNA sequence: TGCAGTGCCCCGGGACAGCCTGGGACTGAAGCTTTCTTT. Protein sequence: CSAPGQPGTEAFF.